One and the same sample provided the 2 T cell receptor beta chains below, sequenced in a study of low-dose radiotherapy and immunotherapy resistance in tumors. TCR amplification used 20 to 25 PCR cycles, a constant-region primer and a V-primer adapter. Each CDR3 protein is one row after TCRdb ran MiXCR on the reads. Seen here are around 57,000 distinct CDR3 sequences, 33% observed once, and the top ten hold under 8.5%. Time point here: after trial treatment. Regarding treatment: LDRT plus nivolumab, ipilimumab, low-dose cyclophosphamide and aspirin (RACIN trial). This specimen was PBMCs, taken after low-dose radiotherapy plus immunotherapy. The receptor set was obtained from a male donor with rectosigmoid adenocarcinoma.

Turning to this clonotype: Since no conserved phenylalanine or tryptophan closes the CDR3, a read error is the likely cause. The V gene is TRBV29-1, the J gene TRBJ2-1; the match to TRBD1 covers 7 bases. The CDR3 loop spans 10 amino acids. Trimming removed 8 bases from V and 10 bases from J; junction bases left unmatched: 5. Germline V gives CDR1 SQVTM, CDR2 ANQGSEA. CDR3 protein: CSTQGVEQFY. In DNA form, the CDR3 reads TGCAGCACGCAGGGGGTCGAGCAGTTCTAC.

There are many counts of this clonotype. V usage is TRBV7-9 and J usage is TRBJ1-6; maybe TRBD1 (5 bases). The CDR3 extends over 15 amino acids. V lost 2 bases and J 5 bases, leaving 10 bases between the germline ends. CDR1 is SEHNR, CDR2 FQNEAQ, per germline (reference sequence). CDR3 coding DNA: TGTGCCAGCAGCTTAAAGGGACGGAATAATTCACCCCTCCACTTT. Protein sequence: CASSLKGRNNSPLHF.